This T cell receptor (beta chain) was profiled in a study of T cell changes during pregnancy in multiple sclerosis. The data were produced by immunoSEQ multiplex PCR, yet TCRdb's version contains in-frame clones alone and is incomplete. The repertoire holds about 97,000 clones, with 90% as singletons. The CDR3 has 14 amino acids. Between the trimmed V and J ends, which lost 8 bases and 0 bases, there was a span of 10 bases. Germline CDR1 reads MDHEN; CDR2 reads SYDVKM. This specimen was peripheral blood, taken in the second trimester of pregnancy. The chain combines TRBV28 with TRBJ2-2, with a possible D match to TRBD2 (5 bases). This sequence was found in a female donor in good health, enrolled as a control in a pregnancy study. The CDR3 loop is CASGRGANTGELFF. The CDR3 DNA follows: TGTGCCAGCGGGAGAGGAGCGAACACCGGGGAGCTGTTTTTT.